A few counts support the clone carrying this T cell receptor beta chain. What it binds is not known. The Oncomine TCR Beta short-read assay sequenced DNA from cultured CD4+ T cells. TCRdb called the PCR reads again in MiXCR, with one record for every CDR3 protein. The sample has several thousand distinct CDR3 sequences; around 49% are singletons. The sample comes from a study of vaccination and CD4 T cells after COVID-19. Study details: Each individual in the study obtained two doses of BNT162b2 or mRNA-1273 vaccine.

The treatment was: approximately 9-day PBMC culture with coronavirus spike peptide pools or control peptides (ViraFEST assay). Unexposed donor CD4+ T cells predated the COVID-19 pandemic, collected 2011-2018. Negative selection enriched CD4+ T cells from cultures at roughly 10 days. The trim removed 11 bases at V and 0 bases at J, leaving 7 bases unmatched. The CDR3 runs to 14 residues. Germline V CDR1 and CDR2: ENHRY, SYGVKD. The gene calls are TRBV10-3 and TRBJ2-3, with 8 bases lining up with TRBD2. The source of this sequence is a human donor in good health. Sequencing used CD4+ T cells from blood, cultured in vitro. The chain's CDR3 is CAADSGKSTDTQYF. The CDR3 nucleotides read TGTGCCGCCGATAGCGGGAAAAGCACAGATACGCAGTATTTT.